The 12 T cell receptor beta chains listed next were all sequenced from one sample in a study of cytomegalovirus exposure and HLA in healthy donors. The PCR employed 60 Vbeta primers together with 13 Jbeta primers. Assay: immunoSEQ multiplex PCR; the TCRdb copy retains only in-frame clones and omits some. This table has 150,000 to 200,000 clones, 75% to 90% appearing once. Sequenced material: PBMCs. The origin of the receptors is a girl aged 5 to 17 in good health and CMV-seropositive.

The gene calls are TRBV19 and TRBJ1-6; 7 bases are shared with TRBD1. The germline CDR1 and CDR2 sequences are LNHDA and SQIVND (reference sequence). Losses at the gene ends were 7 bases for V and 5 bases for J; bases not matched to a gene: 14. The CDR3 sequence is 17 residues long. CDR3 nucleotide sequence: TGTGCCAGTACCAAAAGTGGGACAGCGATCAATAATTCACCCCTCCACTTT. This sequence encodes CASTKSGTAINNSPLHF. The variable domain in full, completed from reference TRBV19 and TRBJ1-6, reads DGGITQSPKYLFRKEGQNVTLSCEQNLNHDAMYWYRQDPGQGLRLIYYSQIVNDFQKGDIAEGYSVSREKKESFPLTVTSAQKNPTAFYLCASTKSGTAINNSPLHFGNGTRLTVT.

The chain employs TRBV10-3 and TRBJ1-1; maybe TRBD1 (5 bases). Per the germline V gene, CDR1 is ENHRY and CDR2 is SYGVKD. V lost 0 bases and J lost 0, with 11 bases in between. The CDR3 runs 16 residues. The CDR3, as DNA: TGTGCCATCAGTGAGTCGATCGCCAGGGTGAACACTGAAGCTTTCTTT. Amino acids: CAISESIARVNTEAFF.

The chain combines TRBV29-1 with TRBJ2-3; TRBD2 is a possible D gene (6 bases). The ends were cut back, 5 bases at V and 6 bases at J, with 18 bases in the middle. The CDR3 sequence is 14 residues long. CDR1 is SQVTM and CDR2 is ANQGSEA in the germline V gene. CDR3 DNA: TGCAGCGTTAAATTCGGACTATACCCCGATACGCAGTATTTT. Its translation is CSVKFGLYPDTQYF.

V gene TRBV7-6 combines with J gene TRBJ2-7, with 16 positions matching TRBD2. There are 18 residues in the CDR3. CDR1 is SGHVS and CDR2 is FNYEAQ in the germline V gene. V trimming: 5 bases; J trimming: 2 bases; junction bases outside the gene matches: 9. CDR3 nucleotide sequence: TGTGCCAGCAGCCCTAGATTGGGACTAGCGGGAGGGCCCTACGAGCAGTACTTC. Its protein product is CASSPRLGLAGGPYEQYF.

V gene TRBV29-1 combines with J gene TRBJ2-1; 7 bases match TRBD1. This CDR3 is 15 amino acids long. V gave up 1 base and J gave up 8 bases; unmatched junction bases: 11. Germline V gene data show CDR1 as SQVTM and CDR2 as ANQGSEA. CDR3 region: CSVEGGGSLRDEQFF. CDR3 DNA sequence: TGCAGCGTTGAAGGAGGGGGCTCTCTACGGGATGAGCAGTTCTTC.

CDR3 in DNA: TGCAGCGTTGAAGCTCCGCGGGGGGCACGCACAGATACGCAGTATTTT. It encodes CSVEAPRGARTDTQYF. The rearrangement joins TRBV29-1 to TRBJ2-3, with TRBD2 matching 8 bases. The ends lost 1 base at V and 1 base at J; junction bases unmatched: 7. CDR1 and CDR2 (germline): SQVTM, ANQGSEA. The CDR3 has 16 amino acids.

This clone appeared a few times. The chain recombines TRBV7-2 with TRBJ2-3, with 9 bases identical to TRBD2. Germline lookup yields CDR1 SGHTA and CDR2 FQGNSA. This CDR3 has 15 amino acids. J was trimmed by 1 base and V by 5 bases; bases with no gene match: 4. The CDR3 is CASSGVAGGTDTQYF. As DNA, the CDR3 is TGTGCCAGCAGCGGAGTAGCGGGAGGCACAGATACGCAGTATTTT. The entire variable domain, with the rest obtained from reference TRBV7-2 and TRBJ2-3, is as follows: GAGVSQSPSNKVTEKGKDVELRCDPISGHTALYWYRQSLGQGLEFLIYFQGNSAPDKSGLPSDRFSAERTGGSVSTLTIQRTQQEDSAVYLCASSGVAGGTDTQYFGPGTRLTVL.

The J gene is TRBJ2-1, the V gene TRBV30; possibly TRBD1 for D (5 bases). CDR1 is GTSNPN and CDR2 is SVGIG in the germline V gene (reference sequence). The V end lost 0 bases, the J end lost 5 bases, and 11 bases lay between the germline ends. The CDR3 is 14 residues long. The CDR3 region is CAWSVLVGDNEQFF. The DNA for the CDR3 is TGTGCCTGGAGTGTACTCGTAGGGGACAATGAGCAGTTCTTC.

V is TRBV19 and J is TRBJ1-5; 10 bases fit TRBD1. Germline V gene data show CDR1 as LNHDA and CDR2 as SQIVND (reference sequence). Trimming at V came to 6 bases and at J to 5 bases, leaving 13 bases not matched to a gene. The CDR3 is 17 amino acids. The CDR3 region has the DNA TGTGCCAGTAGCCCCAGACAGGGGGCGCGAATCCATCAGCCCCAGCATTTT. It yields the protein CASSPRQGARIHQPQHF.

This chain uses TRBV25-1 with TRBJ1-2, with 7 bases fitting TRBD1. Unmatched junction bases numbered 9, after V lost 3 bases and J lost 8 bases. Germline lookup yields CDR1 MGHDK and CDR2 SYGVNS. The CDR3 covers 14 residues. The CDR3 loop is CASSDSQGGWGYTF. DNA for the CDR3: TGTGCCAGCAGTGATTCCCAGGGGGGTTGGGGCTACACCTTC.

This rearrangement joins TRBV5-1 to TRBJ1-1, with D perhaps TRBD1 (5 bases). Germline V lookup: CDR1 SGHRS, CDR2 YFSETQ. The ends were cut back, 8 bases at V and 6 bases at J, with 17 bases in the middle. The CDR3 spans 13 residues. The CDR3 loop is CASSRADSPEAFF. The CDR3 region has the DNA TGCGCCAGTAGCCGAGCTGACAGCCCTGAAGCTTTCTTT.

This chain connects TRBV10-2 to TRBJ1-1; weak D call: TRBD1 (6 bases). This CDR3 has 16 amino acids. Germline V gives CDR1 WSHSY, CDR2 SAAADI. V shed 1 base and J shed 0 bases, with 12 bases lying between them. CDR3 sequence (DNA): TGCGCCAGCAGTGAGTTCTCCGGGACATTGAACACTGAAGCTTTCTTT. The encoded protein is CASSEFSGTLNTEAFF.